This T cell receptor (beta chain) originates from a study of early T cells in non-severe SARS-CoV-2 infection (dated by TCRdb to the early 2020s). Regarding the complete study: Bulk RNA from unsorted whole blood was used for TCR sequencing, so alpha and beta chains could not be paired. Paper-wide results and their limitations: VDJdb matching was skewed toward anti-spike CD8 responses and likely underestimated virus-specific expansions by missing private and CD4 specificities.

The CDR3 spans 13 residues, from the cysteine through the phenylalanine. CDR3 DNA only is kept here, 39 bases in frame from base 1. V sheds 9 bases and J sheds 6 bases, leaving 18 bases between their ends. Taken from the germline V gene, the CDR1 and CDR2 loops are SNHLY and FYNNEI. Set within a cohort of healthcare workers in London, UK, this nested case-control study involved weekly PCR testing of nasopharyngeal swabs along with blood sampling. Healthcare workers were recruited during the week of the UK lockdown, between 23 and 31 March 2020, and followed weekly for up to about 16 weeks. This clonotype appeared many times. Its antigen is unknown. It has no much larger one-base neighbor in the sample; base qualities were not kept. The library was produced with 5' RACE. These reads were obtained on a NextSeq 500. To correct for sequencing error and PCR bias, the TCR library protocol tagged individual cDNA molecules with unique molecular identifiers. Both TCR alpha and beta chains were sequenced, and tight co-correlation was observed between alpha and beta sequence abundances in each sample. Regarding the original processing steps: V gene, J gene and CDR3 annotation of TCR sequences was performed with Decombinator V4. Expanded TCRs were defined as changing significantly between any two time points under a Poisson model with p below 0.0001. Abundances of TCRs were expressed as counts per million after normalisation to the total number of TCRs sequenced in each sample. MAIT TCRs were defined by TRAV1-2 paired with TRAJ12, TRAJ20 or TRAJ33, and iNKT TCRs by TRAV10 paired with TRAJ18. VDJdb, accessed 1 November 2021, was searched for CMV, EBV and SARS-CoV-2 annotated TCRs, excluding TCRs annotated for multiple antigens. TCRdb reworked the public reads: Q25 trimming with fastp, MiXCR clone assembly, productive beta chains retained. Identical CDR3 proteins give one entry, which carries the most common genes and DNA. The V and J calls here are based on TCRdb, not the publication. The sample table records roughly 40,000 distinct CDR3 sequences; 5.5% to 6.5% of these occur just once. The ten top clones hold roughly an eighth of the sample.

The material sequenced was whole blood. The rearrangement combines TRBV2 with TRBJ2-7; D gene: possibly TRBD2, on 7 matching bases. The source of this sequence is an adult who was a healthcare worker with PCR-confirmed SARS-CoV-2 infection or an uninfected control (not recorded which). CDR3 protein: CARSTAGASEQYF. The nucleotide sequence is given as TGTGCCAGGTCAACCGCGGGGGCGTCCGAGCAGTACTTC. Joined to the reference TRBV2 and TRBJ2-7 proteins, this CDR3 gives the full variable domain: EPEVTQTPSHQVTQMGQEVILRCVPISNHLYFYWYRQILGQKVEFLVSFYNNEISEKSEIFDDQFSVERPDGSNFTLKIRSTKLEDSAMYFCARSTAGASEQYFGPGTRLTVT.